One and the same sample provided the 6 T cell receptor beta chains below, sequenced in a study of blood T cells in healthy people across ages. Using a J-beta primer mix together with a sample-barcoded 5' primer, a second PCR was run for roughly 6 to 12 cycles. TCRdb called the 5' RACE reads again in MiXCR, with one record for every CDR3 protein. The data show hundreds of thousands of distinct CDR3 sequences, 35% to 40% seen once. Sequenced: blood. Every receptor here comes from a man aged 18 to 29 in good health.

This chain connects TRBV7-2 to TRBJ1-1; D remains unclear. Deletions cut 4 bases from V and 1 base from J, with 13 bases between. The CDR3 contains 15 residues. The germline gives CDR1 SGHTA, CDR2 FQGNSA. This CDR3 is CASSWAAAANTEAFF. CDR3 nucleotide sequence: TGTGCCAGCAGCTGGGCGGCGGCTGCGAACACTGAAGCTTTCTTT.

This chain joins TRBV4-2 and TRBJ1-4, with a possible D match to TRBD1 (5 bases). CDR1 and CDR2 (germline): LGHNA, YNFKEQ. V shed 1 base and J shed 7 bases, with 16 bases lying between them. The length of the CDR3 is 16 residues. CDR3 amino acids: CASSQGRRGFSEKLFF. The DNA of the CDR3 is TGTGCCAGCAGCCAAGGGCGACGGGGGTTTAGTGAAAAACTGTTTTTT.

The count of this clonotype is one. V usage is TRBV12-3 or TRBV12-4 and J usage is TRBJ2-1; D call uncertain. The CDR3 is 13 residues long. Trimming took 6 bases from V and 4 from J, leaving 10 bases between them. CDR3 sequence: CASSLTQYNEQFF. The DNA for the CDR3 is TGTGCCAGCAGCCTTACTCAGTACAATGAGCAGTTCTTC.

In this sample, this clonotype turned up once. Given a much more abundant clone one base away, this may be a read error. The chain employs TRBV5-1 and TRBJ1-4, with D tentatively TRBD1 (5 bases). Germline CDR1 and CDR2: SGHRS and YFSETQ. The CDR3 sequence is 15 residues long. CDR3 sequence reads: CASSLDRTTDEKLFF. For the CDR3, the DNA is TGCGCCAGCAGCTTGGACAGGACAACTGATGAAAAACTGTTTTTT. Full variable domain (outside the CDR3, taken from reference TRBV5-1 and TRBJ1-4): KAGVTQTPRYLIKTRGQQVTLSCSPISGHRSVSWYQQTPGQGLQFLFEYFSETQRNKGNFPGRFSGRQFSNSRSEMNVSTLELGDSALYLCASSLDRTTDEKLFFGSGTQLSVL.

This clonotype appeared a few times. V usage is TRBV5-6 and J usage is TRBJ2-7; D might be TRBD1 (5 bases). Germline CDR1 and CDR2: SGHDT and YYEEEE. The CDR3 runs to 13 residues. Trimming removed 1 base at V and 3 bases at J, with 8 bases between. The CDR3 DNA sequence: TGTGCCAGCAGCTTGATGGACAACTACGAGCAGTACTTC. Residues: CASSLMDNYEQYF.

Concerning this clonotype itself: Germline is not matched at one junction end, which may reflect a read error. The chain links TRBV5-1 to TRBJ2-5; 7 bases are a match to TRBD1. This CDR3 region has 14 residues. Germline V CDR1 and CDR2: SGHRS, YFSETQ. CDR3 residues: CASSLGQKQGTQYF. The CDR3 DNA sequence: TGCGCCAGCAGCCTGGGACAGAAACAAGGGACCCAGTACTTC.